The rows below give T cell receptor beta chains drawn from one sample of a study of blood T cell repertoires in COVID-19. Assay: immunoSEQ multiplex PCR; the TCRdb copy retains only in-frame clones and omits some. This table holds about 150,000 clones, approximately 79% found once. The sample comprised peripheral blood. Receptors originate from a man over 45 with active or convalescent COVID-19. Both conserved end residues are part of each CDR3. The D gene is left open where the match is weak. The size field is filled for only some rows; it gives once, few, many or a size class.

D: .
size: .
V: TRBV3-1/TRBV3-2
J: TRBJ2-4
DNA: TGTGCCAGCAGCCAAGATAACTTGGCGGCCATTCAGTACTTC
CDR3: CASSQDNLAAIQYF

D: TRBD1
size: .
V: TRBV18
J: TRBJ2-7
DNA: TGTGCCAGCTCACCCGGGACAGGGGGCGACGAGCAGTACTTC
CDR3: CASSPGTGGDEQYF

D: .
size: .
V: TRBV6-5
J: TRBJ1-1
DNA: TGTGCCAGCAGTCCCCCAACAGGAGTCACTGAAGCTTTCTTT
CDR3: CASSPPTGVTEAFF

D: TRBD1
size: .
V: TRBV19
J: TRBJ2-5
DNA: TGTGCCAGTAGTTTCCAGACAGGGACCCAAGAGACCCAGTACTTC
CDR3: CASSFQTGTQETQYF

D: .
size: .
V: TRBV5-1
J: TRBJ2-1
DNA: TGCGCCAGCAGCTTGGGAGGCAATGAGCAGTTCTTC
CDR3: CASSLGGNEQFF

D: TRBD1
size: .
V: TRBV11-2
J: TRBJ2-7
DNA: TGTGCCAGCAGCTTTGACAGGGGGCCCTACGAGCAGTACTTC
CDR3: CASSFDRGPYEQYF

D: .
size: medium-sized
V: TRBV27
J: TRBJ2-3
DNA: TGTGCCAGCAGTTTATCGGTGGCCAATACGCAGTATTTT
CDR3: CASSLSVANTQYF

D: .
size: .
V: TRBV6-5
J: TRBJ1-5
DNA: TGTGCCAGCAGTTACTCTGGCGGGGTGGAGCCCCAGCATTTT
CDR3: CASSYSGGVEPQHF

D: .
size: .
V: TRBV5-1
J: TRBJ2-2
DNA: TGCGCCAGCAGCCCCGGCCAGGGCGAGAACACCGGGGAGCTGTTTTTT
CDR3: CASSPGQGENTGELFF

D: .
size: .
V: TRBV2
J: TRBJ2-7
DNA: TGTGCCAGCAGTTCCCCCTCGGGACTTCCTACCTACGAGCAGTACTTC
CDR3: CASSSPSGLPTYEQYF

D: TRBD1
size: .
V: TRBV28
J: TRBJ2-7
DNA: TGTGCCAGCAGTCCCCGGACAGGGGGCAGGGAGCAGTACTTC
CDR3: CASSPRTGGREQYF

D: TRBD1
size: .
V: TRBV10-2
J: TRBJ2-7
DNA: TGCGCCAGCTTGGGACAGCCCTACGAGCAGTACTTC
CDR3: CASLGQPYEQYF